This is a list of T cell receptor beta chains from one sample in a study of OX40 agonist ivuxolimab in advanced cancers. Produced via immunoSEQ multiplex PCR; TCRdb's table is partial and in-frame only. In the table there are some 10,000 clones, about 80% of which are singletons. Sample: CD4+ or CD8+ T cells sorted from blood, taken in a trial of the OX40 agonist ivuxolimab. These receptors all come from an adult with an advanced solid tumor such as melanoma, head and neck, liver or kidney cancer. CDR3s include the opening cysteine and the closing phenylalanine or tryptophan. Each record gives: clone size, D gene, J gene, V gene, CDR3 protein, CDR3 DNA. The D gene is left open where the match is weak. A row's size may be missing; if present it is once, few, many or a size class.

abundance: .
d_gene: TRBD1
j_gene: TRBJ1-3
v_gene: TRBV6-4
CDR3aa: CASSVTTGPGNTIYF
CDR3nt: TGTGCCAGCAGTGTCACGACAGGGCCTGGAAACACCATATATTTT

abundance: few
d_gene: .
j_gene: TRBJ1-1
v_gene: TRBV12-2
CDR3aa: CASNSPRWSLDNTEAFF
CDR3nt: TGTGCATCTAACTCCCCCCGTTGGTCCCTTGACAACACTGAAGCTTTCTTT

abundance: few
d_gene: TRBD2
j_gene: TRBJ2-7
v_gene: TRBV6-1
CDR3aa: CASSWGGDYEQYF
CDR3nt: TGTGCCAGCAGTTGGGGGGGAGACTACGAGCAGTACTTC

abundance: .
d_gene: .
j_gene: TRBJ1-1
v_gene: TRBV5-3
CDR3aa: CARSSPRAGNTEAFF
CDR3nt: TGTGCCAGAAGCTCGCCCAGGGCAGGTAACACTGAAGCTTTCTTT

abundance: .
d_gene: TRBD2
j_gene: TRBJ2-7
v_gene: TRBV6-5
CDR3aa: CATMDGLESREQYF
CDR3nt: TGTGCCACGATGGACGGACTAGAGTCTCGAGAGCAGTACTTC

abundance: .
d_gene: TRBD1
j_gene: TRBJ1-5
v_gene: TRBV15
CDR3aa: CATSRYRGANQPQHF
CDR3nt: TGTGCCACCAGCAGATACAGGGGCGCCAATCAGCCCCAGCATTTT

abundance: .
d_gene: .
j_gene: TRBJ2-3
v_gene: TRBV7-9
CDR3aa: CASRSPQGLDTQYF
CDR3nt: TGTGCCAGCAGAAGCCCCCAGGGGTTGGATACGCAGTATTTT

abundance: once
d_gene: .
j_gene: TRBJ1-1
v_gene: TRBV19
CDR3aa: CASSPAQPEAFF
CDR3nt: TGTGCCAGTAGTCCGGCCCAGCCTGAAGCTTTCTTT

abundance: .
d_gene: .
j_gene: TRBJ1-1
v_gene: TRBV7-9
CDR3aa: CASSLVGLAEAFF
CDR3nt: TGTGCCAGCAGCTTAGTGGGTTTGGCTGAAGCTTTCTTT

abundance: .
d_gene: .
j_gene: TRBJ2-5
v_gene: TRBV9
CDR3aa: CASSVGPAEQETQYF
CDR3nt: TGTGCCAGCAGCGTAGGGCCAGCGGAACAAGAGACCCAGTACTTC

abundance: .
d_gene: .
j_gene: TRBJ2-3
v_gene: TRBV2
CDR3aa: CASRRSTDTQYF
CDR3nt: TGTGCCAGCAGACGGAGCACAGATACGCAGTATTTT

abundance: .
d_gene: TRBD1
j_gene: TRBJ1-3
v_gene: TRBV10-3
CDR3aa: CAISEPDRGPGNTIYF
CDR3nt: TGTGCCATCAGTGAGCCCGACAGGGGGCCGGGAAACACCATATATTTT

abundance: .
d_gene: .
j_gene: TRBJ2-3
v_gene: TRBV13
CDR3aa: CASSYGRGRTDTQYF
CDR3nt: TGTGCCAGCAGCTATGGGCGGGGTCGCACAGATACGCAGTATTTT

abundance: .
d_gene: .
j_gene: TRBJ2-7
v_gene: TRBV28
CDR3aa: CASSPTEVSLEHEQYF
CDR3nt: TGTGCCAGCAGTCCGACCGAAGTATCATTAGAACACGAGCAGTACTTC

abundance: .
d_gene: .
j_gene: TRBJ1-5
v_gene: TRBV28
CDR3aa: CASSHVSNQPQHF
CDR3nt: TGTGCCAGCAGCCACGTTAGCAATCAGCCCCAGCATTTT

abundance: .
d_gene: TRBD1
j_gene: TRBJ2-7
v_gene: TRBV18
CDR3aa: CASSPSGTGVLYEQYF
CDR3nt: TGTGCCAGCTCACCTTCCGGGACAGGGGTTCTCTACGAGCAGTACTTC

abundance: .
d_gene: .
j_gene: TRBJ2-2
v_gene: TRBV7-9
CDR3aa: CASSSSSPQGSDTGELFF
CDR3nt: TGTGCCAGCAGCTCCTCCTCCCCTCAAGGGAGTGACACCGGGGAGCTGTTTTTT

abundance: .
d_gene: .
j_gene: TRBJ1-4
v_gene: TRBV4-1
CDR3aa: CASSQAGYGQNF
CDR3nt: TGCGCCAGCAGCCAGGCGGGGTATGGACAGAATTTT

abundance: .
d_gene: .
j_gene: TRBJ1-1
v_gene: TRBV6-1
CDR3aa: CASSPTEMNTEAFF
CDR3nt: TGTGCCAGCAGTCCTACAGAGATGAACACTGAAGCTTTCTTT

abundance: .
d_gene: .
j_gene: TRBJ2-2
v_gene: TRBV14
CDR3aa: CASSQDNIKGGELFF
CDR3nt: TGTGCCAGCAGCCAAGATAATATAAAGGGCGGGGAGCTGTTTTTT

abundance: .
d_gene: TRBD2
j_gene: TRBJ2-1
v_gene: TRBV7-9
CDR3aa: CASSRRGSSDEQFF
CDR3nt: TGTGCCAGCAGCCGGCGCGGGAGTAGCGATGAGCAGTTCTTC

abundance: .
d_gene: .
j_gene: TRBJ2-2
v_gene: TRBV6-6
CDR3aa: CASSWENTGELFF
CDR3nt: TGTGCCAGCAGTTGGGAGAACACCGGGGAGCTGTTTTTT

abundance: .
d_gene: TRBD2
j_gene: TRBJ2-1
v_gene: TRBV7-8
CDR3aa: CASSPRGLADNEQFF
CDR3nt: TGTGCCAGCAGCCCACGAGGACTAGCTGACAATGAGCAGTTCTTC

abundance: .
d_gene: TRBD2
j_gene: TRBJ2-7
v_gene: TRBV27
CDR3aa: CASSSSLAGGYEQYF
CDR3nt: TGTGCCAGCAGTTCCAGTCTAGCGGGAGGATACGAGCAGTACTTC

abundance: .
d_gene: .
j_gene: TRBJ2-7
v_gene: TRBV4-2
CDR3aa: CASSQDIYLDSTYEQYF
CDR3nt: TGTGCCAGCAGCCAAGATATTTACCTGGACTCGACCTACGAGCAGTACTTC

abundance: .
d_gene: .
j_gene: TRBJ1-1
v_gene: TRBV5-5
CDR3aa: CASSLTGSAEAFF
CDR3nt: TGTGCCAGCAGCTTAACGGGATCGGCTGAAGCTTTCTTT

abundance: .
d_gene: TRBD2
j_gene: TRBJ2-2
v_gene: TRBV6-5
CDR3aa: CASSSVAGETGELFF
CDR3nt: TGTGCCAGCAGTTCGGTAGCGGGAGAAACCGGGGAGCTGTTTTTT

abundance: .
d_gene: TRBD1
j_gene: TRBJ2-3
v_gene: TRBV6-5
CDR3aa: CASRPDRGTDTQYF
CDR3nt: TGTGCCAGCAGACCGGACAGGGGGACAGATACGCAGTATTTT

abundance: .
d_gene: .
j_gene: TRBJ2-4
v_gene: TRBV5-6
CDR3aa: CASSLEIGREKNIQYF
CDR3nt: TGTGCCAGCAGCTTGGAGATCGGCAGGGAGAAAAACATTCAGTACTTC

abundance: .
d_gene: .
j_gene: TRBJ2-6
v_gene: TRBV2
CDR3aa: CASSPPRTTTGANVLTF
CDR3nt: TGTGCCAGCAGCCCGCCAAGGACAACTACTGGGGCCAACGTCCTGACTTTC

abundance: few
d_gene: .
j_gene: TRBJ1-1
v_gene: TRBV9
CDR3aa: CASSAGNTEAFF
CDR3nt: TGTGCCAGCAGCGCTGGGAACACTGAAGCTTTCTTT

abundance: .
d_gene: .
j_gene: TRBJ2-6
v_gene: TRBV2
CDR3aa: CASTDWAGANVLTF
CDR3nt: TGTGCCAGCACCGACTGGGCTGGGGCCAACGTCCTGACTTTC

abundance: .
d_gene: .
j_gene: TRBJ2-3
v_gene: TRBV9
CDR3aa: CASSVGDFPWAHTDTQYF
CDR3nt: TGTGCCAGCAGCGTAGGGGATTTCCCCTGGGCACACACAGATACGCAGTATTTT

abundance: .
d_gene: .
j_gene: TRBJ2-7
v_gene: TRBV2
CDR3aa: CASSGYRGSGGYEQYF
CDR3nt: TGTGCCAGCAGTGGATACAGGGGGTCGGGGGGCTACGAGCAGTACTTC

abundance: .
d_gene: .
j_gene: TRBJ2-3
v_gene: TRBV6-4
CDR3aa: CASSPQKGGTDTQYF
CDR3nt: TGTGCCAGCAGCCCTCAGAAAGGGGGGACAGATACGCAGTATTTT

abundance: .
d_gene: .
j_gene: TRBJ2-1
v_gene: TRBV7-9
CDR3aa: CASSLPSSYNEQFF
CDR3nt: TGTGCCAGCAGCCTCCCAAGCTCCTACAATGAGCAGTTCTTC

abundance: .
d_gene: .
j_gene: TRBJ1-1
v_gene: TRBV2
CDR3aa: CASSDLEGGGTEAFF
CDR3nt: TGTGCCAGCAGTGATTTGGAGGGTGGGGGTACTGAAGCTTTCTTT

abundance: .
d_gene: .
j_gene: TRBJ2-1
v_gene: TRBV6-5
CDR3aa: CASSYQGSYNEQFF
CDR3nt: TGTGCCAGCAGCTACCAGGGTTCCTACAATGAGCAGTTCTTC

abundance: .
d_gene: .
j_gene: TRBJ1-4
v_gene: TRBV7-9
CDR3aa: CASSLGPEVEKLFF
CDR3nt: TGTGCCAGCAGCTTAGGACCGGAGGTCGAAAAACTGTTTTTT

abundance: .
d_gene: .
j_gene: TRBJ2-5
v_gene: TRBV7-9
CDR3aa: CASSLGGRAQETQYF
CDR3nt: TGTGCCAGCAGCTTAGGGGGACGGGCCCAAGAGACCCAGTACTTC

abundance: .
d_gene: .
j_gene: TRBJ2-1
v_gene: TRBV10-2
CDR3aa: CASSLSSARRFDLPYNEQFF
CDR3nt: TGCGCCAGCAGCCTATCTAGCGCTCGGAGGTTTGATCTGCCCTACAATGAGCAGTTCTTC

abundance: few
d_gene: .
j_gene: TRBJ1-1
v_gene: TRBV19
CDR3aa: CASISRPGTEAFF
CDR3nt: TGTGCCAGTATCTCCCGACCAGGAACTGAAGCTTTCTTT

abundance: .
d_gene: .
j_gene: TRBJ2-3
v_gene: TRBV29-1
CDR3aa: CSVAEGYITDTQYF
CDR3nt: TGCAGCGTTGCCGAGGGGTATATCACAGATACGCAGTATTTT

abundance: .
d_gene: .
j_gene: TRBJ2-3
v_gene: TRBV6-5
CDR3aa: CASSYSSSTDTQYF
CDR3nt: TGTGCCAGCAGTTACTCCTCTAGCACAGATACGCAGTATTTT

abundance: .
d_gene: .
j_gene: TRBJ1-2
v_gene: TRBV5-5
CDR3aa: CASSLNPGVSNYGYTF
CDR3nt: TGTGCCAGCAGCTTGAACCCTGGGGTGTCTAACTATGGCTACACCTTC

abundance: .
d_gene: .
j_gene: TRBJ1-3
v_gene: TRBV28
CDR3aa: CASSSHRDSGNTIYF
CDR3nt: TGTGCCAGCAGCTCCCACAGGGACTCTGGAAACACCATATATTTT